This passage covers 28 T cell receptor beta chains from one sample sequenced in a study of vaccination effects on CD4 cells after COVID-19. Repertoires were generated with immunoSEQ multiplex PCR, while TCRdb's copy carries only in-frame clones and drops some. This table holds fewer than 35,000 clones, 65% to 75% found once. Before any sequencing was done, the ViraFEST assay used viral peptide pools to expand antigen-specific CD4+ T cells. Culture proceeded for 10 days, and CD4+ T cells were then isolated. Infection with SARS-CoV-2 occurred in the person between March and December 2020, and PCR confirmed it. Their antigens are not known. The sequencing here drew on CD4+ T cells from PBMCs cultured with a peptide pool, taken before COVID-19 vaccination. All receptors come from a human donor who had a prior SARS-CoV-2 infection.

This sequence joins TRBV29-1 and TRBJ1-4, with 7 positions matching TRBD1. Unmatched junction bases numbered 4, after V lost 5 bases and J lost 7 bases. CDR3 length equals 12 residues. Germline CDR1 reads SQVTM; CDR2 reads ANQGSEA. The CDR3 spells CSVRRGSEKLFF. The CDR3 DNA reads TGCAGCGTTCGCAGGGGGAGTGAAAAACTGTTTTTT. The variable domain in full, with the rest retrieved from reference TRBV29-1 and TRBJ1-4, is SAVISQKPSRDICQRGTSLTIQCQVDSQVTMMFWYRQQPGQSLTLIATANQGSEATYESGFVIDKFPISRPNLTFSTLTVSNMSPEDSSIYLCSVRRGSEKLFFGSGTQLSVL.

The chain joins TRBV13 to TRBJ2-7; 9 bases fit TRBD2. V lost 3 bases and J lost 4; bases outside the gene matches: 7. This CDR3 contains 15 residues. In germline, CDR1 is PRHDT, CDR2 FYEKMQ (reference sequence). The CDR3 loop reads CASSLYERGAYEQYF. The CDR3 DNA follows: TGTGCCAGCAGCTTGTATGAGCGGGGGGCTTACGAGCAGTACTTC.

This chain connects TRBV19 to TRBJ2-2; D is possibly TRBD1 (6 bases). There are 15 residues in the CDR3. Trimming took off 5 bases at V and 0 bases at J, with 10 bases between the two ends. The germline gives CDR1 LNHDA, CDR2 SQIVND (reference sequence). The CDR3 sequence: CASSPGHPNTGELFF. The CDR3 DNA is TGTGCCAGTAGTCCGGGACACCCGAACACCGGGGAGCTGTTTTTT.

The chain employs TRBV4-3 and TRBJ2-4; either TRBD1 or TRBD2 may supply D (6 bases each). Germline CDR1 and CDR2: LGHNA and YSLEER. The ends were cut back, 6 bases at V and 6 bases at J, with 18 bases in the middle. The CDR3 has 15 amino acids. CDR3 in amino acids: CASSPDRRGLNIQYF. CDR3 in DNA: TGCGCCAGCAGTCCCGACAGGAGGGGACTAAACATTCAGTACTTC.

Turning to this clone: An end of the junction does not agree with germline; a read error may underlie this. The rearrangement links TRBV7-7 to TRBJ2-5; D gene unclear. Germline V gene data show CDR1 as SSHAT and CDR2 as FNYEAQ (reference sequence). This CDR3 has 15 residues. CDR3 in DNA: TGTGCTAGCAGCTTACTAATTGGTGCGGAAGAGACCCAGTACTTC. This sequence encodes CASSLLIGAEETQYF.

The chain couples TRBV18 to TRBJ2-4; D may be TRBD2 (6 bases). Germline V CDR1 and CDR2: KGHSH, LQKENI. This CDR3 is built from 17 residues. The V gene lost 0 bases and the J gene lost 6 bases, with 18 bases spanning the gap. CDR3 residues: CASSPPEGPGLLNIQYF. CDR3 sequence (DNA): TGTGCCAGCTCACCACCGGAGGGGCCGGGACTCCTAAACATTCAGTACTTC. The full variable domain, its missing parts supplied by reference TRBV18 and TRBJ2-4, is NAGVMQNPRHLVRRRGQEARLRCSPMKGHSHVYWYRQLPEEGLKFMVYLQKENIIDESGMPKERFSAEFPKEGPSILRIQQVVRGDSAAYFCASSPPEGPGLLNIQYFGAGTRLSVL.

This clone was detected only a few times. V gene TRBV3-1 (or the pseudogene TRBV3-2) combines with J gene TRBJ1-5; TRBD1 matches 8 bases. Per the germline V gene, CDR1 is LGHDT and CDR2 is YNNKEL (reference sequence). This CDR3 spans 16 amino acids. Trimming took 2 bases from V and 1 from J; bases not matched to a gene: 4. The CDR3 DNA follows: TGTGCCAGCAGCCAACTACAGGGGGGGAGCAATCAGCCCCAGCATTTT. This sequence encodes CASSQLQGGSNQPQHF.

The chain uses TRBV6-5 and TRBJ1-6, with 7 bases fitting TRBD1. Germline assignment: CDR1 MNHEY and CDR2 SVGAGI. The CDR3 has 15 amino acids. The J segment lost 8 bases and the V segment lost 6 bases, leaving 10 bases of the junction unmatched. CDR3 residues: CASRPGTVLYSPLHF. CDR3 in DNA: TGTGCCAGCAGACCCGGGACAGTTCTATATTCACCCCTCCACTTT.

The rearrangement uses TRBV2 and TRBJ1-1; unclear D gene. Germline CDR1 reads SNHLY; CDR2 reads FYNNEI. Trimming stripped 4 bases from V and 6 bases from J, with 15 bases between. The CDR3 loop spans 14 amino acids. The CDR3 loop is CASSVGGSLAEAFF. The DNA of the CDR3 is TGTGCCAGCAGTGTAGGAGGGAGTCTCGCTGAAGCTTTCTTT.

This clone was recorded a few times. The chain carries TRBV19 and TRBJ1-5; D might be TRBD1 (6 bases). The length of the CDR3 is 14 residues. Germline V lookup: CDR1 LNHDA, CDR2 SQIVND (reference sequence). The V end lost 8 bases, the J end lost 9 bases, and 20 bases lay between the germline ends. CDR3 amino acids: CASSLQGRMMPQHF. The CDR3 nucleotides are TGTGCCAGTTCACTACAGGGCCGCATGATGCCCCAGCATTTT.

CDR3 amino acids: CASSLRGQETQYF. CDR3 nucleotide sequence: TGTGCCAGCAGCTTACGCGGGCAAGAGACCCAGTACTTC. V gene TRBV11-3 combines with J gene TRBJ2-5; tentative D call: TRBD2 (5 bases). The germline V and J ends were trimmed by 2 bases and 2 bases, with 6 bases remaining between them. This CDR3 contains 13 residues. In germline, CDR1 is SGHNT, CDR2 YENEEA.

This clone was found a few times. J is TRBJ1-1 and V is TRBV5-1; 7 nucleotides agree with TRBD1. The CDR3 runs 13 residues. From germline, CDR1 is SGHRS and CDR2 YFSETQ. V lost 3 bases, J lost 10 bases, and 9 bases stayed unmatched. The CDR3 DNA sequence: TGCGCCAGCAGCTCTACAGGGGAGGCGGGAGCTTTCTTT. Encoded protein: CASSSTGEAGAFF.

This clone occurred once. The V gene is TRBV11-2, the J gene TRBJ2-1; weak D call: TRBD1 (5 bases). The CDR3 is made up of 16 amino acids. Germline V lookup: CDR1 SGHAT, CDR2 FQNNGV. Deletions cut 2 bases from V and 3 bases from J, with 14 bases between. CDR3 nucleotide sequence: TGTGCCAGCAGCTTATTAGGGGTGGCAGTCTACAATGAGCAGTTCTTC. This sequence encodes CASSLLGVAVYNEQFF.

In DNA, the CDR3 is TGTGCCAGCGCCCGGTCCCGGGGCCGCGGGGAGCTGTTTTTT. It specifies CASARSRGRGELFF. The V gene is TRBV11-2, the J gene TRBJ2-2; D may match TRBD1 or TRBD2 (5 bases each). There are 14 residues in the CDR3. Trimming shortened V by 8 bases and J by 7 bases, and 17 bases separated the two germline ends. Germline-derived CDR1 and CDR2 are SGHAT and FQNNGV.

This clone has just one count. The chain joins TRBV4-2 to TRBJ2-5, with 7 nucleotides matching TRBD2. The germline CDR1 and CDR2 sequences are LGHNA and YNFKEQ. The CDR3 is made up of 18 amino acids. V was clipped by 0 bases and J by 2 bases; unmatched bases: 12. CDR3 region: CASSQDSASGTHQETQYF. CDR3 nucleotides: TGTGCCAGCAGCCAAGATTCGGCTAGCGGAACTCATCAAGAGACCCAGTACTTC.

This sequence joins TRBV30 and TRBJ1-1; D is uncertain. CDR1 is GTSNPN and CDR2 is SVGIG in the germline V gene (reference sequence). The CDR3 is 16 amino acids. Trimming took 2 bases from V and 1 from J, leaving 17 bases between them. CDR3 nucleotides: TGTGCCTGGAGTCCTACCCGGACTTTTACGAACACTGAAGCTTTCTTT. Amino acids: CAWSPTRTFTNTEAFF. Full variable domain (missing parts from reference TRBV30 and TRBJ1-1): SQTIHQWPATLVQPVGSPLSLECTVEGTSNPNLYWYRQAAGRGLQLLFYSVGIGQISSEVPQNLSASRPQDRQFILSSKKLLLSDSGFYLCAWSPTRTFTNTEAFFGQGTRLTVV.

The CDR3 loop reads CASGLEDRRYTF. The DNA for the CDR3 is TGTGCTAGTGGTTTAGAGGACAGGCGCTACACCTTC. The gene calls are TRBV12-5 and TRBJ1-2; 7 bases are a match to TRBD1. This CDR3 region has 12 residues. The germline V gene encodes CDR1 LGHNT and CDR2 FRNRAP. V trimming: 3 bases; J trimming: 9 bases; junction bases outside the gene matches: 4.

The chain recombines TRBV11-1 with TRBJ2-7; D perhaps matches TRBD1 (6 bases). There are 14 residues in the CDR3. Trimming removed 5 bases from V and 3 bases from J, with 14 bases in between. Germline CDR1 is SGHAT and CDR2 is FQDESV (reference sequence). This chain's CDR3 is CASSQPRTDYEQYF. The CDR3 coding sequence is TGTGCCAGCAGCCAACCAAGGACAGACTACGAGCAGTACTTC.

The V call is TRBV3-1 (or the pseudogene TRBV3-2), the J call TRBJ2-3; D is possibly TRBD2 (5 bases). The germline gives CDR1 LGHDT, CDR2 YNNKEL (reference sequence). Trimming removed 3 bases at V and 1 base at J, with 14 bases between. CDR3 length equals 16 residues. CDR3 in DNA: TGTGCCAGCAGCCACCTCAGGCGCGGGCGCACAGATACGCAGTATTTT. Its translation is CASSHLRRGRTDTQYF.

The chain combines TRBV7-2 with TRBJ2-7; D possibly matches TRBD1 or TRBD2 (5 bases each). The CDR3 has 15 amino acids. CDR1 and CDR2 from the germline V gene are SGHTA and FQGNSA. The V end lost 4 bases, the J end lost 0 bases, and 13 bases lay between the germline ends. As DNA, the CDR3 is TGTGCCAGCAGCTGGCAGGGAGTTTCCTCCTACGAGCAGTACTTC. Translation: CASSWQGVSSYEQYF.

This chain connects TRBV7-9 to TRBJ2-7, with 7 positions matching TRBD1. The CDR3 spans 14 residues. Germline V gives CDR1 SEHNR, CDR2 FQNEAQ (reference sequence). V shed 4 bases, J shed 3 bases, and the junction held 6 bases outside the gene matches. CDR3 sequence reads: CASSYRDRNYEQYF. The CDR3 coding sequence is TGTGCCAGCAGCTACCGGGACAGAAACTACGAGCAGTACTTC.

The chain joins TRBV7-9 to TRBJ1-2; TRBD1 agrees at 8 bases. The CDR3 has 13 residues. Germline CDR1 is SEHNR and CDR2 is FQNEAQ (reference sequence). The J segment lost 7 bases and the V segment lost 2 bases, leaving 3 bases of the junction unmatched. Here the CDR3 reads CASSLQGAIGYTF. CDR3 nucleotides: TGTGCCAGCAGCTTACAGGGGGCGATTGGCTACACCTTC.

The J gene is TRBJ2-3, the V gene TRBV3-1 (or the pseudogene TRBV3-2), with 13 bases aligning to TRBD2. Germline CDR1 is LGHDT and CDR2 is YNNKEL (reference sequence). Trimming at V came to 5 bases and at J to 6 bases, leaving 8 bases not matched to a gene. The CDR3 consists of 16 residues. CDR3 sequence reads: CASSWTSGGPGDTQYF. The CDR3, as DNA: TGTGCCAGCAGCTGGACTAGCGGGGGCCCTGGGGATACGCAGTATTTT.

This clone occurred once. A read error may account for a junction end that differs from germline. The chain recombines TRBV6-5 with TRBJ2-5; D possibly corresponds to TRBD2 (5 bases). The germline V gene encodes CDR1 MNHEY and CDR2 SVGAGI. The CDR3 has 12 amino acids. The chain's CDR3 is CLVRAAQETQYF. In DNA, the CDR3 is TGCTTAGTGCGAGCGGCCCAAGAGACCCAGTACTTC.

The chain joins TRBV18 to TRBJ1-1, with TRBD1 as a possible D gene (6 bases). Trimming left V 2 bases short and J 1 base short, with 11 bases between. This CDR3 has 15 residues. Germline CDR1 and CDR2: KGHSH and LQKENI. This CDR3 is CASSPYSTGNTEAFF. In DNA, the CDR3 is TGTGCCAGCTCACCATATTCGACAGGGAACACTGAAGCTTTCTTT.

This chain connects TRBV9 to TRBJ2-4; D unclear. V gave up 2 bases and J gave up 2 bases, with 11 bases separating them. The CDR3 consists of 15 residues. The germline CDR1 and CDR2 sequences are SGDLS and YYNGEE. In DNA form, the CDR3 reads TGTGCCAGCAGCGTGGCACCAGCGCCCAAAAACATTCAGTACTTC. Encoded protein: CASSVAPAPKNIQYF.

This rearrangement joins TRBV6-5 to TRBJ1-2, with D maybe TRBD1 (6 bases). Trimming removed 3 bases at V and 8 bases at J, with 16 bases between. The CDR3 is 14 residues long. From germline, CDR1 is MNHEY and CDR2 SVGAGI. The CDR3 DNA follows: TGTGCCAGCAGTTATAGCCCAGGGGCGCCGGGCTACACCTTC. This translates into CASSYSPGAPGYTF.

The chain carries TRBV5-1 and TRBJ1-1, with 8 bases identical to TRBD1. Losses at the gene ends were 1 base for V and 3 bases for J; bases not matched to a gene: 8. The CDR3 has 16 residues. Germline V lookup: CDR1 SGHRS, CDR2 YFSETQ. The CDR3 spells CASSLRTGRGDTEAFF. CDR3 nucleotides: TGCGCCAGCAGCTTGAGGACAGGGAGGGGGGACACTGAAGCTTTCTTT.